This T cell receptor (beta chain) was captured by sequencing in a study of T cell repertoires in cytomegalovirus infection. Study background: Shared public TCR beta signatures pointed to both CMV infection and a matching HLA type. Points from the study as a whole: Cumulative frequency of public TCR beta families picked out carriers of CMV plus the relevant HLA. HLA-C-restricted CMV-specific TCR beta clonotypes were dominant in the ex vivo response.

TCRdb called the reads again in MiXCR, with one record for every CDR3 protein. The profile shows more than 250,000 distinct CDR3 sequences, 25% of them singletons. Germline CDR1 and CDR2: SGHRS and YFSETQ. The CDR3 has 15 amino acids. V lost 0 bases, J lost 3 bases, and 13 bases lay in between. This clonotype occurred many times. Its antigen is as yet unknown. The sample consisted of cultured PBMCs, taken from culture after CMV antigen stimulation. The clonotype comes from a human donor in good health (CMV status not recorded). Some clones in this sample may be carry-over from other donors' samples. The chain couples TRBV5-1 to TRBJ2-7; D uncertain. The chain's CDR3 is CASSLAGTNFYEQYF. CDR3 bases: TGCGCCAGCAGCTTGGCCGGTACTAACTTCTACGAGCAGTACTTC.